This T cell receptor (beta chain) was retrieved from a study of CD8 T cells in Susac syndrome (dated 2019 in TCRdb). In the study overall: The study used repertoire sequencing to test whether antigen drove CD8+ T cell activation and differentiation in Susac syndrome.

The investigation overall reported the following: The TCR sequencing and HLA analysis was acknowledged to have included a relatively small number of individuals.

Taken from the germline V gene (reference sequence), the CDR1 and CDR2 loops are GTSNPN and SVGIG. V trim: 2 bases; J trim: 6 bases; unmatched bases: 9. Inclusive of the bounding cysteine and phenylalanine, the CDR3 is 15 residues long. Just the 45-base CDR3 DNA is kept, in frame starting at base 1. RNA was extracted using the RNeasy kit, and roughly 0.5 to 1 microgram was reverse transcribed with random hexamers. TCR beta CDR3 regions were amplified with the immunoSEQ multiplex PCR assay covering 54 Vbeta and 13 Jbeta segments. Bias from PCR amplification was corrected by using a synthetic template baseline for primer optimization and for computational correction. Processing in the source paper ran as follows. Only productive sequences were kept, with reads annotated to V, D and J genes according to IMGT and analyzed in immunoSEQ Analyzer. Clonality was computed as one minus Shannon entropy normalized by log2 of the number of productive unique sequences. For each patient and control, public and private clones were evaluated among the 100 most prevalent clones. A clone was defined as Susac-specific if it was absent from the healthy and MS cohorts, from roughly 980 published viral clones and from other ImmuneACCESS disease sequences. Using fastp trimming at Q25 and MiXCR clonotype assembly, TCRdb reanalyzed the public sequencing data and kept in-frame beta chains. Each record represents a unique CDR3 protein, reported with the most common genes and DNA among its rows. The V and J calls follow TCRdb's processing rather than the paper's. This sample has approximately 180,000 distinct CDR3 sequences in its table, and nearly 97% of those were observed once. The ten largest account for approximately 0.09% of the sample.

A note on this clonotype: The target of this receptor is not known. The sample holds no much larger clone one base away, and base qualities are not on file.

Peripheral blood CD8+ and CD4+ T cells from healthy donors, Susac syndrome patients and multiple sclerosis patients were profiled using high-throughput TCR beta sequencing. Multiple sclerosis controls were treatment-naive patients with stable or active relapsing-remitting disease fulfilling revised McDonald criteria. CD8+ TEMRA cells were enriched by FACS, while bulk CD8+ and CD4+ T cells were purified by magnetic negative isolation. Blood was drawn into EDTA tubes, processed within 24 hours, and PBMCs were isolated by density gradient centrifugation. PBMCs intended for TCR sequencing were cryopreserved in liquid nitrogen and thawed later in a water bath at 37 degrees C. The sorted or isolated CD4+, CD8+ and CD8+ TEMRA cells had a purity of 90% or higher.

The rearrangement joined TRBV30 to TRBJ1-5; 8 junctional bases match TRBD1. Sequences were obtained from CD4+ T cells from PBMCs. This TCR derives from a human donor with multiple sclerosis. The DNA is TGTGCCTGGAGTAAAGGACAGGGTCTACGTCAGCCCCAGCATTTT. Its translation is CAWSKGQGLRQPQHF.